This TCR beta chain is drawn from a study of T cell responses to AZD1222 COVID-19 vaccine. The data were produced by immunoSEQ multiplex PCR, yet TCRdb's version contains in-frame clones alone and is incomplete. The sample includes about 130,000 clones, about 94% of them seen just once. Germline trimming cut 5 bases from V and 6 bases from J; bases unmatched to any gene: 4. CDR1 LGHDT and CDR2 YNNKEL come from the germline V gene (reference sequence). This CDR3 has 14 amino acids. The specimen was peripheral blood, collected on day 0 of AZD1222 vaccination. This clonotype was sampled from an adult in good health. The chain recombines TRBV3-1 (or the pseudogene TRBV3-2) with TRBJ1-4; 9 positions match TRBD1. The DNA for the CDR3 is TGTGCCAGCAGCGACCGGGACAGGGATGAAAAACTGTTTTTT. It encodes CASSDRDRDEKLFF.